The 27 T cell receptor beta chains below come from one sample, sequenced in a study of blood T cells in healthy people across ages. Combining a sample-barcoded 5' primer with a J-beta primer mix, a second PCR ran for roughly 7 to 12 cycles. TCRdb passed the 5' RACE reads through MiXCR, listing each CDR3 protein once. Counted here are 1.5 million to 2 million distinct CDR3 sequences, about 50% occurring once; the ten biggest clones make up 2.1%. The sample was blood. These receptors all come from a woman in her 40s in good health.

The chain has TRBV27 and TRBJ2-6; TRBD1 is a possible D gene (6 bases). The germline gives CDR1 MNHEY, CDR2 SMNVEV (reference sequence). The CDR3 loop spans 15 amino acids. V was trimmed by 6 bases and J by 4 bases, leaving 13 bases between them. The CDR3 here is CASRPHREGANVLTF. CDR3 in DNA: TGTGCCAGCAGACCCCACAGGGAGGGGGCCAACGTCCTGACTTTC.

This clonotype was seen a handful of times. The J gene is TRBJ2-7, the V gene TRBV28; D assignment may be TRBD1 or TRBD2 (5 bases each). Germline V gene lookup returns CDR1 MDHEN and CDR2 SYDVKM. This CDR3 is built from 16 residues. Trimming took 1 base from V and 5 from J, leaving 18 bases between them. As DNA, the CDR3 is TGTGCCAGCAGTTTATCGGGGCAAGGGTCCCTCCACGAGCAGTACTTC. Amino acids: CASSLSGQGSLHEQYF.

CDR3 bases: TGTGCCAGCAACACAGGGTCCGGTGGCTACACCTTC. This sequence encodes CASNTGSGGYTF. The chain joins TRBV6-2 or TRBV6-3 to TRBJ1-2, with a tentative D call TRBD1 (6 bases). The CDR3 contains 12 residues. Germline CDR1 is MNHEY and CDR2 is SVGEGT. Trimming shortened V by 7 bases and J by 7 bases, and 13 bases separated the two germline ends.

A word on this clonotype: The junction does not match germline at one end; this may be a read error. The gene calls are TRBV4-1 and TRBJ1-5; 10 bases line up with TRBD1. This CDR3 region has 21 residues. Germline values: CDR1 MGHRA, CDR2 YSYEKL. CDR3 sequence: CASSHETGQGGAQYSNQSQHF. CDR3 coding DNA: TGCGCCAGCAGCCACGAAACTGGACAGGGGGGCGCACAGTATAGCAATCAGTCCCAGCATTTT.

This clonotype has more than one count but fewer than ten. The chain has TRBV7-2 and TRBJ1-3, with D perhaps TRBD1 (6 bases). Trimming took off 5 bases at V and 2 bases at J, with 16 bases between the two ends. The CDR3 covers 16 residues. Germline assignment: CDR1 SGHTA and CDR2 FQGNSA. DNA for the CDR3: TGTGCCAGCAGCCCCGCGGGGGCAGGGCCTGGAAACACCATATATTTT. This gives the protein CASSPAGAGPGNTIYF.

This clonotype was seen a few times. The chain couples TRBV20-1 to TRBJ1-2; no clear D. Germline CDR1 reads DFQATT; CDR2 reads SNEGSKA (reference sequence). V shed 0 bases and J shed 0 bases, with 11 bases lying between them. The CDR3 runs to 15 residues. In DNA, the CDR3 is TGCAGTGCTAGAGATCGGCCGGGCACTAACTATGGCTACACCTTC. It translates to CSARDRPGTNYGYTF.

This clonotype was seen a few times. The rearrangement links TRBV20-1 to TRBJ1-2, with no clear D. This CDR3 region has 14 residues. The germline CDR1 and CDR2 sequences are DFQATT and SNEGSKA (reference sequence). The V and J ends lost 6 bases and 5 bases respectively, with 19 bases between them. In nucleotides, the CDR3 is TGCAGTGCGCCCACCGGGCAGGTTTTTTATGGCTACACCTTC. It specifies CSAPTGQVFYGYTF.

This chain uses TRBV24-1 with TRBJ1-2; unclear D gene. The CDR3 has 14 residues. The V and J ends lost 0 bases and 3 bases respectively, with 7 bases between them. Germline-derived CDR1 and CDR2 are KGHDR and SFDVKD. The CDR3 loop reads CATSDLLKDYGYTF. CDR3 DNA sequence: TGTGCCACCAGTGATTTGCTCAAGGACTATGGCTACACCTTC.

This clonotype was picked up a small number of times. The rearrangement joins TRBV9 to TRBJ2-5; 9 nucleotides align to TRBD2. The CDR3 length is 16 residues. J lost 5 bases, V lost 4 bases, and 12 bases had no gene match. Germline V gene lookup returns CDR1 SGDLS and CDR2 YYNGEE. Here the CDR3 reads CASSPGGLARVETQYF. Here the CDR3 DNA reads TGTGCCAGCAGCCCCGGGGGACTAGCACGGGTGGAGACCCAGTACTTC.

This clonotype was seen a single time. Germline and junction disagree at one end, which may indicate a read error. This rearrangement joins TRBV20-1 to TRBJ2-5; perhaps TRBD1 as D (5 bases). Germline V lookup: CDR1 DFQATT, CDR2 SNEGSKA (reference sequence). The CDR3 extends over 15 amino acids. The CDR3 DNA sequence: TGCAGTGCTAGAGTTCCCGAGACAGCGCAAGAGACCCAGTACTTT. Translated: CSARVPETAQETQYF.

This clonotype was seen only a few times. The genes are TRBV4-3 and TRBJ2-1, with TRBD1 matching over 10 bases. There are 15 residues in the CDR3. Germline CDR1 is LGHNA and CDR2 is YSLEER. J gave up 7 bases and V 1 base, and 4 bases lay outside the gene matches. CDR3 residues: CASSQARDRGNEQFF. The DNA of the CDR3 is TGCGCCAGCAGCCAAGCCCGGGACAGGGGTAATGAGCAGTTCTTC.

This chain uses TRBV7-8 with TRBJ2-1; either TRBD1 or TRBD2 may fit D (6 bases each). The CDR3 contains 15 residues. The V end lost 2 bases, the J end lost 4 bases, and 12 bases lay between the germline ends. Germline V gene data show CDR1 as SGHVS and CDR2 as FQNEAQ. This chain's CDR3 is CASSLRGVGYNEQFF. CDR3 nucleotide sequence: TGTGCCAGCAGCTTAAGGGGGGTGGGGTACAATGAGCAGTTCTTC.

This clonotype has ten or more counts. The V call is TRBV28, the J call TRBJ2-7, with TRBD2 as a possible D gene (6 bases). Germline CDR1 is MDHEN and CDR2 is SYDVKM. Trimming removed 6 bases at V and 2 bases at J, with 14 bases between. The CDR3 is 14 residues long. CDR3 sequence reads: CASSLGGSPYEQYF. CDR3 nucleotides: TGTGCCAGCAGCTTAGGAGGGAGTCCCTACGAGCAGTACTTC.

Turning to this clonotype: Compared with germline, one end of the junction differs, possibly owing to a read error. This chain uses TRBV12-3 or TRBV12-4 with TRBJ1-5, with D perhaps TRBD1 (5 bases). CDR3 length: 14 residues. This CDR3 reads CVSSLGASNQPQHF. The DNA of the CDR3 is TGTGTCAGCAGTTTAGGGGCTTCCAATCAGCCCCAGCATTTT.

This clonotype was seen only a few times. The gene calls are TRBV12-3 or TRBV12-4 and TRBJ2-5; the match to TRBD1 covers 8 bases. Losses at the gene ends were 2 bases for V and 2 bases for J; bases not matched to a gene: 7. The CDR3 totals 16 residues. CDR3 sequence (DNA): TGTGCCAGCAGTTTAAGAGGGACAGGTATTCAAGAGACCCAGTACTTC. This translates into CASSLRGTGIQETQYF.

The chain carries TRBV20-1 and TRBJ2-3; unclear D gene. CDR1 is DFQATT, CDR2 SNEGSKA, per germline (reference sequence). V lost 6 bases to trimming and J lost 2 bases, with 9 bases between them. The CDR3 loop spans 12 amino acids. The CDR3 sequence: CSAPPITDTQYF. CDR3 coding DNA: TGCAGTGCCCCCCCAATCACAGATACGCAGTATTTT.

This clonotype came up a few times. This chain connects TRBV29-1 to TRBJ2-3; D is undetermined. V lost 1 base and J lost 4, with 9 bases in between. Germline lookup yields CDR1 SQVTM and CDR2 ANQGSEA. This CDR3 has 13 amino acids. The CDR3 nucleotides read TGCAGCGTTGAAGCCCCGGCCGCAGATACGCAGTATTTT. Encoded protein: CSVEAPAADTQYF.

This chain links TRBV20-1 with TRBJ2-5; 11 bases are a match to TRBD2. This CDR3 comprises 16 residues. Germline loops: CDR1 DFQATT, CDR2 SNEGSKA (reference sequence). The J segment lost 2 bases and the V segment lost 0 bases, leaving 5 bases of the junction unmatched. The CDR3 DNA follows: TGCAGTGCTAGAGATATACTAGCGGGGGAGCAAGAGACCCAGTACTTC. It codes for CSARDILAGEQETQYF.

The V and J genes are TRBV5-1 and TRBJ2-3; no clear D. V was trimmed by 0 bases and J by 3 bases, leaving 20 bases between them. The CDR3 is 18 residues long. CDR1 and CDR2 (germline): SGHRS, YFSETQ. The DNA of the CDR3 is TGCGCCAGCAGCTTGGGGTTCGGGCGCTACGATCGAACAGATACGCAGTATTTT. As protein: CASSLGFGRYDRTDTQYF.

This chain joins TRBV5-1 and TRBJ2-1; D call uncertain. The CDR3 has 14 amino acids. Looked up from germline, CDR1 is SGHRS and CDR2 is YFSETQ. The V end was cut by 10 bases, the J end by 6 bases, with 20 bases between. The CDR3 DNA is TGCGCCTGCACCCCGAATGAGGTGGTCAATGAGCAGTTCTTC. Protein sequence: CACTPNEVVNEQFF. Full variable domain (rest looked up from reference TRBV5-1 and TRBJ2-1): KAGVTQTPRYLIKTRGQQVTLSCSPISGHRSVSWYQQTPGQGLQFLFEYFSETQRNKGNFPGRFSGRQFSNSRSEMNVSTLELGDSALYLCACTPNEVVNEQFFGPGTRLTVL.

The rearrangement links TRBV6-2 or TRBV6-3 to TRBJ2-5, with 10 bases identical to TRBD1. The DNA end is a closer match to TRBJ2-7, so the J assignment may be wrong. Germline assignment: CDR1 MNHEY and CDR2 SVGEGT. This CDR3 has 14 amino acids. CDR3 protein: CAARRTGGLDEQYF. The CDR3 region has the DNA TGTGCCGCCCGGAGGACAGGGGGTTTGGACGAGCAGTACTTC.

This clonotype was recorded a few times. V and J are TRBV10-3 and TRBJ2-5; 7 positions agree with TRBD1. CDR1 ENHRY and CDR2 SYGVKD come from the germline V gene. The CDR3 length is 13 residues. The J segment lost 4 bases and the V segment lost 10 bases, leaving 9 bases of the junction unmatched. The CDR3 DNA reads TGTGCCAGTGCGAGGGACAGCCTAGAGACCCAGTACTTC. Protein product: CASARDSLETQYF.

This rearrangement joins TRBV5-6 to TRBJ2-3, with 11 bases that match TRBD2. The CDR3 has 16 amino acids. Germline V gives CDR1 SGHDT, CDR2 YYEEEE. V dropped 4 bases and J dropped 5; count of bases not matched to a gene: 9. CDR3 region: CASSRGRLAGGDTQYF. The CDR3 nucleotides read TGTGCCAGCAGCCGCGGCCGGCTAGCGGGGGGAGATACGCAGTATTTT.

V usage is TRBV10-1 and J usage is TRBJ1-5; D remains unclear. CDR3 length: 14 amino acids. CDR1 WNHNN and CDR2 SYGVQD come from the germline V gene (reference sequence). V was trimmed by 2 bases and J by 5 bases, leaving 10 bases between them. Here the CDR3 reads CASSEDGIDQPQHF. The CDR3 coding sequence is TGCGCCAGCAGTGAGGACGGGATAGATCAGCCCCAGCATTTT.

The rearrangement links TRBV6-6 to TRBJ2-7; the match to TRBD1 covers 7 bases. Judging by the DNA end, TRBJ2-5 fits better; the J call may be wrong. The germline gives CDR1 MNHNY, CDR2 SVGAGI (reference sequence). This CDR3 has 14 residues. The CDR3 sequence: CASSNQGQYGTQYF. In nucleotides, the CDR3 is TGTGCCAGCAGCAATCAGGGACAGTACGGGACCCAGTACTTC.

The chain links TRBV7-3 to TRBJ2-3, with a possible D match to TRBD2 (6 bases). V was trimmed by 5 bases and J by 7 bases, leaving 25 bases between them. The CDR3 has 17 residues. CDR1 and CDR2 from the germline V gene are SGHTA and FQGTGA. The CDR3 DNA reads TGTGCCAGCAGCCCCGGGCCAGCTGGGGGGAACCTTAATACGCAGTATTTT. It specifies CASSPGPAGGNLNTQYF.

The count of this clonotype is one. The rearrangement joins TRBV20-1 to TRBJ1-2; D is possibly TRBD1 (5 bases). V dropped 6 bases and J dropped 1 base, with 15 bases sitting between them. Germline V gene data show CDR1 as DFQATT and CDR2 as SNEGSKA (reference sequence). CDR3 length: 14 amino acids. This CDR3 is CSAAPGRDNYGYTF. The CDR3 DNA reads as TGCAGTGCCGCGCCGGGACGGGATAACTATGGCTACACCTTC.